A selection of T cell receptor beta chains follows, all from one sample in a study of blood T cell repertoires in COVID-19. The protocol was immunoSEQ multiplex PCR, while the TCRdb copy is restricted to in-frame clones and leaves out a portion. Here the sample spans 390,000 or so clones, roughly 90% being singletons. Sequences were obtained from peripheral blood. Receptor source: a woman under 40 with COVID-19, enrolled during active disease. Both conserved end residues are part of each CDR3. The order of the fields is D gene, clone size, V gene, J gene, CDR3 DNA, CDR3 protein. The D gene is left open where the match is weak. Not every row has a clone size; where given, it reads once, few, many or a size class.

>TRBD2|once|TRBV18|TRBJ2-4
TGTGCCAGCTCACCGGGGGGGGTAGCCAAAAACATTCAGTACTTC
CASSPGGVAKNIQYF
>NA|many|TRBV7-2|TRBJ2-4
TGTGCCAGCAGCTTAGCAGCGACAGGAGCCAAAAACATTCAGTACTTC
CASSLAATGAKNIQYF
>TRBD1|NA|TRBV5-1|TRBJ1-3
TGCGCCAGCAGTAATTCCGGGACAGGGACTCATGGAAACACCATATATTTT
CASSNSGTGTHGNTIYF
>NA|NA|TRBV7-6|TRBJ2-3
TGTGCCAGCAGCTTAGTAGCGTCGGAGGGTACGCAGTATTTT
CASSLVASEGTQYF
>NA|NA|TRBV30|TRBJ1-2
TGTGCCTGGAGTGGGGGGGTTGGGCACGTAGACTATGGCTACACCTTC
CAWSGGVGHVDYGYTF
>NA|NA|TRBV10-3|TRBJ2-5
TGTGCCATCAGTAACCTACAGGGCGGGGAGACCCAGTACTTC
CAISNLQGGETQYF
>NA|NA|TRBV19|TRBJ2-2
TGTGCCAGTAGGTTGACTACCACCCTCCCCCGAGGCACCGGGGAGCTGTTTTTT
CASRLTTTLPRGTGELFF
>NA|NA|TRBV7-2|TRBJ2-7
TGTGCCACCAACAGGCCATGGAATCCCGAGCAGTACTTC
CATNRPWNPEQYF
>TRBD2|NA|TRBV11-2|TRBJ2-6
TGTGCCAGCAGCTTAGCGATTCTAGCGGCCTCTGGGGCCAACGTCCTGACTTTC
CASSLAILAASGANVLTF
>NA|NA|TRBV5-1|TRBJ2-3
TGCGCCAGCAGCTTGGAGTCAGGGGCTACGCAGTATTTT
CASSLESGATQYF
>TRBD2|NA|TRBV7-2|TRBJ2-3
TGTGCCAGCAGCAGGACTAGCGGGAGGCCGGATACGCAGTATTTT
CASSRTSGRPDTQYF
>TRBD1|NA|TRBV6-2/TRBV6-3|TRBJ1-2
TGTGCCAGCAGTTTCAGGACAGGGCGAGTGCGCTACACCTTC
CASSFRTGRVRYTF
>NA|NA|TRBV28|TRBJ2-3
TGTGCCAGCCAATCAACCTGGGGGACTGCTTCAGATACGCAGTATTTT
CASQSTWGTASDTQYF
>TRBD1|once|TRBV11-2|TRBJ2-7
TGTGCCAGCAGCTTCGGGACAGGGATTTACGAGCAGTACTTC
CASSFGTGIYEQYF
>TRBD1|NA|TRBV2|TRBJ2-3
TGTGCCAGCCTAGGGACAGGATACACAGATACGCAGTATTTT
CASLGTGYTDTQYF
>NA|NA|TRBV27|TRBJ1-5
TGTGCCAGCAGTTTATTTGGCGGGCAGCCCCAGCATTTT
CASSLFGGQPQHF
>TRBD1|NA|TRBV19|TRBJ2-1
TGTGCCAGTAGTATCTACAGGGGATGGGATAATGAGCAGTTCTTC
CASSIYRGWDNEQFF
>TRBD2|NA|TRBV11-2|TRBJ2-1
TGTGCCAGCAGCCCAGGACTAGCGGGAGGGAAAGCGGATGAGCAGTTCTTC
CASSPGLAGGKADEQFF
>TRBD1|NA|TRBV4-3|TRBJ1-4
TGCGCCAGCAGCCAAATCAGGGGGCGGGCTGAAAAACTGTTTTTT
CASSQIRGRAEKLFF
>NA|NA|TRBV13|TRBJ1-2
TGTGCCAGCAGCTTTGATCCGGACAGTAATGGCTACACCTTC
CASSFDPDSNGYTF
>TRBD2|NA|TRBV7-2|TRBJ2-3
TGTGCCAGCAGCCGCCTAGGGTCGCGGGGGGGACTTACAGATACGCAGTATTTT
CASSRLGSRGGLTDTQYF
>NA|NA|TRBV28|TRBJ2-5
TGTGCCAGCAGCCCGAGGGCTAGAGAAGAGACCCAGTACTTC
CASSPRAREETQYF
>NA|NA|TRBV7-9|TRBJ2-7
TGTGCCAGCAGCTTAGCGGGGGCTAGGAGCTCCTACGAGCAGTACTTC
CASSLAGARSSYEQYF
>TRBD2|NA|TRBV6-2/TRBV6-3|TRBJ2-5
TGTGCCAGCAGTAAGGGGACTAGCGGCACGTACCAAGAGACCCAGTACTTC
CASSKGTSGTYQETQYF
>TRBD1|NA|TRBV3-1/TRBV3-2|TRBJ1-6
TGTGCCAGCAGCCAGGCTCCGGGGGGACAGGGTACGAATTCACCCCTCCACTTT
CASSQAPGGQGTNSPLHF
>NA|once|TRBV19|TRBJ1-2
TGTGCCAGTAGTATAGGCTATAACTATGGCTACACCTTC
CASSIGYNYGYTF
>TRBD1|NA|TRBV14|TRBJ1-1
TGTGCCAGCAGGCCGGGACAGGGAGAGGGTGAAGCTTTCTTT
CASRPGQGEGEAFF
>TRBD2|once|TRBV13|TRBJ2-6
TGTGCCAGCAGCTTAGAAGGTTCTAGCGGGATAATCCTGACTTTC
CASSLEGSSGIILTF
>TRBD2|NA|TRBV11-3|TRBJ2-1
TGTGCCAGCAGCCCCCTAGCGGGGGGGCCGGGGAATGAGCAGTTCTTC
CASSPLAGGPGNEQFF
>NA|NA|TRBV19|TRBJ1-3
TGTGCCAGTAGTATGGGGGGGGACGGCAGGATCGCTGGAAACACCATATATTTT
CASSMGGDGRIAGNTIYF
>TRBD2|NA|TRBV4-3|TRBJ2-5
TGCGCCAGCAGCCAGGGGGGGTCCGGAGAGACCCAGTACTTC
CASSQGGSGETQYF
>NA|once|TRBV20-1|TRBJ1-1
TGCAGTGCAAATTGGGGCGCTGAAGCTTTCTTT
CSANWGAEAFF
>TRBD2|NA|TRBV3-1/TRBV3-2|TRBJ2-2
TGTGCCAGCAGCCAAGCCGGGGCGGGAGGGAAGACCGGGGAGCTGTTTTTT
CASSQAGAGGKTGELFF
>NA|once|TRBV14|TRBJ2-1
TGTGCCAGCAGCCAATGGGCAGGTAACAATGAGCAGTTCTTC
CASSQWAGNNEQFF
>TRBD2|NA|TRBV28|TRBJ2-3
TGTGCCAGCAGTTTGCAACCGACTAGCGGGCCGGGGTGGAGGCAGTATTTT
CASSLQPTSGPGWRQYF
>NA|NA|TRBV4-2|TRBJ1-1
TGTGCCAGCAGCCCCCTAGACAACCAGCGGGGGAACACTGAAGCTTTCTTT
CASSPLDNQRGNTEAFF
>TRBD1|NA|TRBV9|TRBJ1-3
TGTGCCAGCAGCCCATCCGGGACAGCAGAGAGCTCTGGAAACACCATATATTTT
CASSPSGTAESSGNTIYF
>NA|NA|TRBV5-1|TRBJ2-1
TGCGCCAGCAGCTTAGACGAGGGGGAGATCTACAATGAGCAGTTCTTC
CASSLDEGEIYNEQFF
>TRBD2|NA|TRBV27|TRBJ2-5
TGTGCCAGCAGTTCCACCCTCGTACGGGGGGGGCGGGAGACCCAGTACTTC
CASSSTLVRGGRETQYF
>TRBD2|NA|TRBV15|TRBJ2-1
TGTGCCACCAGCAGAGAAATAGCGGGAGGGTCGTATGAGCAGTTCTTC
CATSREIAGGSYEQFF
>TRBD1|NA|TRBV6-5|TRBJ1-2
TGTGCCAGCAGTTACGCCGGACAGGGTCTCCCCTATGGCTACACCTTC
CASSYAGQGLPYGYTF
>NA|once|TRBV28|TRBJ1-2
TGTGCCAGCACGCCGGGAGGGGCGTCTAACTATGGCTACACCTTC
CASTPGGASNYGYTF
>NA|few|TRBV5-4|TRBJ2-1
TGTGCCAGCAGCAGGACCCGGACTCTTGGCTCCTACAATGAGCAGTTCTTC
CASSRTRTLGSYNEQFF
>NA|NA|TRBV18|TRBJ1-6
TGTGCCAGCTCACCGCGGCAGGGAATAGGTTCACCCCTCCACTTT
CASSPRQGIGSPLHF
>NA|NA|TRBV5-4|TRBJ2-5
TGTGCCAGCAGCTTGACTCAGGGTGAGGTTGAGACCCAGTACTTC
CASSLTQGEVETQYF
>NA|few|TRBV28|TRBJ1-1
TGTGCCAGCAGTTTAGAATTGGAGACGGTTGAAGCTTTCTTT
CASSLELETVEAFF
>TRBD2|NA|TRBV19|TRBJ2-1
TGTGCCAGTAGTATGCACGGGGGGGGTAACAATGAGCAGTTCTTC
CASSMHGGGNNEQFF
>TRBD1|NA|TRBV7-9|TRBJ2-2
TGTGCCAGCAGCACCCCGACAGGGGGCACCACCGGGGAGCTGTTTTTT
CASSTPTGGTTGELFF
>NA|NA|TRBV7-2|TRBJ2-1
TGTGCCAGCAGTCGACGGACGGGGGATGAGCAGTTCTTC
CASSRRTGDEQFF
>NA|NA|TRBV5-6|TRBJ1-2
TGTGCCAGCAGTGAGGGTTCGGTCTATGGCTACACCTTC
CASSEGSVYGYTF
>NA|NA|TRBV2|TRBJ2-1
TGTGCCAGCAAATCCCGGGACTCCCCGGGAGAGCAGTTCTTC
CASKSRDSPGEQFF
>NA|NA|TRBV7-9|TRBJ1-1
TGTGCCAGCAGCTTAGAAACAGCGAACACTGAAGCTTTCTTT
CASSLETANTEAFF
>NA|NA|TRBV27|TRBJ2-3
TGTGCCAGCAGTGACACGTACACAGATACGCAGTATTTT
CASSDTYTDTQYF
>NA|NA|TRBV5-4|TRBJ2-1
TGTGCCAGCAGCCCTTCTCGGAGCCCGAGCTCCTACAATGAGCAGTTCTTC
CASSPSRSPSSYNEQFF
>NA|NA|TRBV29-1|TRBJ2-1
TGCAGCGTTGGGGGGGTATCCAGCATATCAAATGAGCAGTTCTTC
CSVGGVSSISNEQFF
>TRBD1|NA|TRBV5-4|TRBJ2-1
TGTGCCAGCAGCTTGGTAAAACAGGGGGCAGGTGAGCAGTTCTTC
CASSLVKQGAGEQFF
>TRBD1|NA|TRBV6-5|TRBJ1-5
TGTGCCAGCAGATCCGGACAGGGGGGCAATCAGCCCCAGCATTTT
CASRSGQGGNQPQHF